Sequencing of this T cell receptor (beta chain) was carried out in a study of blood T cell repertoires in COVID-19. Sequencing used immunoSEQ multiplex PCR; TCRdb keeps in-frame clones, though not all of them. This repertoire shows approximately 240,000 clones, about 82% found once; its top ten account for around 6.8%. The germline CDR1 and CDR2 sequences are LGHDT and YNNKEL (reference sequence). Trimming cost V 5 bases and J 1 base; bases outside gene matches: 4. This CDR3 is 14 amino acids long. The material sequenced was peripheral blood. The chain is built from TRBV3-1 (or the pseudogene TRBV3-2) and TRBJ1-1; 7 positions match TRBD1. This sequence was found in a woman aged 55-69 years with active or convalescent COVID-19. CDR3 sequence reads: CASSFQGGNTEAFF. DNA of the CDR3: TGTGCCAGCAGCTTTCAGGGGGGGAACACTGAAGCTTTCTTT.